The clone carrying this TCR beta chain appeared a single time. Antigen: not known. The sample is drawn from a study of blood T cells in healthy people across ages. Using a J-beta primer mix together with a sample-barcoded 5' primer, a second PCR was run for roughly 6 to 11 cycles. TCRdb used MiXCR to reprocess the 5' RACE reads, holding one entry per CDR3 protein. Of 1,800,000 or so distinct CDR3 sequences detected, around 40% appear once; the ten largest clones hold more than 20%. Overall study results and limits: Relative to aged donors, long-lived donors carried more naive CD4+ cells and displayed higher diversity.

This receptor was obtained from a human donor in good health. The sample consisted of blood.

The CDR3 DNA sequence: TGTGCCAGCAGTCTACCCCCTTGGCGGACTAACTATGGCTACACCTTC. Amino acid sequence: CASSLPPWRTNYGYTF. This chain connects TRBV12-3 or TRBV12-4 to TRBJ1-2; D ambiguous. With 5 bases removed from V and 0 bases from J, the gap between germline ends came to 16 bases. This CDR3 region has 16 residues.